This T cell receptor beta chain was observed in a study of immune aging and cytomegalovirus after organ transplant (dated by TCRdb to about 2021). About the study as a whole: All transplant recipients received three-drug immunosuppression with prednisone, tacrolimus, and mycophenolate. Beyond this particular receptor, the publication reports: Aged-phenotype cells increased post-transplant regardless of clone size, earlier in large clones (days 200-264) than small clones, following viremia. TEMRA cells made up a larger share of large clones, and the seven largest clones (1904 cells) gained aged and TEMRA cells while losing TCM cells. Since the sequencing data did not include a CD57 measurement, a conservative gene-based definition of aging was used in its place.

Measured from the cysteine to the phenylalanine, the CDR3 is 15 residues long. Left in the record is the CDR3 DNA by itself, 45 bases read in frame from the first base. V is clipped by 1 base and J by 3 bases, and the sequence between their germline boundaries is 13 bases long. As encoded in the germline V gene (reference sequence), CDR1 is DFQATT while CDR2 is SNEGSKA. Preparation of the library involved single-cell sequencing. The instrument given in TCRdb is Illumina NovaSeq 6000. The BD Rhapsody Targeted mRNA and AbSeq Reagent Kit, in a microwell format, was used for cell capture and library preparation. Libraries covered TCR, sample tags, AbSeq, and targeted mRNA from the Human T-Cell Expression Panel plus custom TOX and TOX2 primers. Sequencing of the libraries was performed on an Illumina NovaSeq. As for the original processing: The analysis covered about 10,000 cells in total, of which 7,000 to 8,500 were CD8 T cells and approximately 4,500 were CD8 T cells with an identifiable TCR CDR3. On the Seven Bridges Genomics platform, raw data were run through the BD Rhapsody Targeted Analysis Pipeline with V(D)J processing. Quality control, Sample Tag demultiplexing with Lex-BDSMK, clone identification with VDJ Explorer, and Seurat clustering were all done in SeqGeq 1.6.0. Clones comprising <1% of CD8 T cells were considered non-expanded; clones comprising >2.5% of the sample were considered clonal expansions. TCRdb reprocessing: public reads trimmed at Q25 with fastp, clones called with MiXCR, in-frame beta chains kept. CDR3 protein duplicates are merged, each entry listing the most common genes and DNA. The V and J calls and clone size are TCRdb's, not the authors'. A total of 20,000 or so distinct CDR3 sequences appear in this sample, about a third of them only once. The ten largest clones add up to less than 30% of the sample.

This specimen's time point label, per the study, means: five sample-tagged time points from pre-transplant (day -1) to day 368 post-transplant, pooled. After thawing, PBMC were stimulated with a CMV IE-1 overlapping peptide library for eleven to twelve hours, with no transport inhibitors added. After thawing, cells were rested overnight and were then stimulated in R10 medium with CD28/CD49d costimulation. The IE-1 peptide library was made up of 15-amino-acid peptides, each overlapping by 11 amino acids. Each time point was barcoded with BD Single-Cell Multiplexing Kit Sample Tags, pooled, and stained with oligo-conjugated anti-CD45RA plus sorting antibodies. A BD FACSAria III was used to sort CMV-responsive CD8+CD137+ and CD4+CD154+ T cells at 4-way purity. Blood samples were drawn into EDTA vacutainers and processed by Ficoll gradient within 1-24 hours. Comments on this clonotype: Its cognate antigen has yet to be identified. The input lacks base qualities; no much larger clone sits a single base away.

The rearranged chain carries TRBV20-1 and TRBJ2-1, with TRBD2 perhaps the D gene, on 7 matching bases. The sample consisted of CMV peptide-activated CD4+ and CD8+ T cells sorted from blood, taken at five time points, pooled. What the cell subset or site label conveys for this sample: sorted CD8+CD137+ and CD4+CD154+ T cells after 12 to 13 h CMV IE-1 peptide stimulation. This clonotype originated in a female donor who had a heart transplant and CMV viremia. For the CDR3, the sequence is CSARVVRGLYNEQFF. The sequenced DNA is TGCAGTGCTAGAGTGGTGCGGGGGCTCTACAATGAGCAGTTCTTC.